These T cell receptor beta chains were read from a single sample in a study of blood T cell repertoires in COVID-19. Clones were read by immunoSEQ multiplex PCR, and TCRdb kept only the in-frame ones, dropping some. Here the sample spans a few hundred thousand clones, roughly 90% being singletons. The sequenced material came from peripheral blood. These TCRs come from a woman younger than 45 with COVID-19, enrolled during active disease. CDR3s include the opening cysteine and the closing phenylalanine or tryptophan. Fields, in order: J gene, D gene, V gene, clone size, CDR3 DNA, CDR3 protein. A D gene is named only where the DNA matches it firmly. The size entry is marked missing in some rows and otherwise reads once, few, many or a size class.

TRBJ2-1 . TRBV4-3 . TGCGCCAGCAGCCAAGAGGTACTAGATCCTGTCCATGAGCAGTTCTTC CASSQEVLDPVHEQFF
TRBJ1-2 . TRBV7-2 few TGTGCCAGCAGCCCTACCCAGGGGAGCTACACCTTC CASSPTQGSYTF
TRBJ2-7 . TRBV21-1 . TGTGCCAGCAGCGAACGAGGAAACTCCTACGAGCAGTACTTC CASSERGNSYEQYF
TRBJ2-5 . TRBV10-1 . TGCGCCAGCCAAAGGGGTGTGCAAGAGACCCAGTACTTC CASQRGVQETQYF
TRBJ1-5 TRBD1 TRBV28 . TGTGCCAGCAGGTTACAGGGGACTAGCAATCAGCCCCAGCATTTT CASRLQGTSNQPQHF
TRBJ1-6 TRBD1 TRBV15 . TGTGCCACCAGCGGGGGACAGGGAGATTCACCCCTCCACTTT CATSGGQGDSPLHF
TRBJ1-4 . TRBV27 . TGTGCCAGCAGAGAGGGCGGGCAGCCTAATGAAAAACTGTTTTTT CASREGGQPNEKLFF
TRBJ1-5 TRBD1 TRBV19 . TGTGCCAGTAGCCCTGGCAGGGGGCGCGGTCAGCCCCAGCATTTT CASSPGRGRGQPQHF
TRBJ2-1 . TRBV7-9 . TGTGCCAGCGATTCGGGGGTCGAGGTTAATGAGCAGTTCTTC CASDSGVEVNEQFF
TRBJ2-2 . TRBV13 . TGTGCCAGCAGCTTAGGCGTGACAGGGAACACCGGGGAGCTGTTTTTT CASSLGVTGNTGELFF
TRBJ2-1 TRBD2 TRBV4-1 . TGCGCCAGCAGCCAAGTTGAGACTAGCGGACTCAATGAGCAGTTCTTC CASSQVETSGLNEQFF
TRBJ2-1 TRBD2 TRBV5-1 . TGCGCCAGCAGCTTAGCGGGGACGTATGAGCAGTTCTTC CASSLAGTYEQFF
TRBJ1-5 . TRBV5-1 . TGCGCCAGCAGCTTGTTCGGGGATAGCAATCAGCCCCAGCATTTT CASSLFGDSNQPQHF
TRBJ1-3 . TRBV2 few TGTGCCAGCAGTGATTGGGGGAGGAAAAACACCATATATTTT CASSDWGRKNTIYF
TRBJ2-3 TRBD2 TRBV19 . TGTGCCAGTAGTCTCCGACTAGCGGGAGGAACAGATACGCAGTATTTT CASSLRLAGGTDTQYF
TRBJ2-2 TRBD1 TRBV11-2 . TGTGCCAGCAGCCGATCGGGACAGGGTGGCGGGGAGCTGTTTTTT CASSRSGQGGGELFF
TRBJ1-4 . TRBV5-1 . TGCGCCAGCAGCGCGGACTCCATGCGTGAAAAACTGTTTTTT CASSADSMREKLFF
TRBJ2-5 . TRBV27 . TGTGCCAGCAGTTCTACTAACCAAGAGACCCAGTACTTC CASSSTNQETQYF
TRBJ1-2 . TRBV18 . TGTGCCAGCTCACCAGTTCAGGGGACCGGAAACTATGGCTACACCTTC CASSPVQGTGNYGYTF
TRBJ2-3 . TRBV28 . TGTGCCAGCAGCCCGCAGGGCCCAGATACGCAGTATTTT CASSPQGPDTQYF
TRBJ2-2 . TRBV7-9 . TGTGCCAGCAGCTTAGGACAGGGAGGCGACACCGGGGAGCTGTTTTTT CASSLGQGGDTGELFF
TRBJ1-5 TRBD1 TRBV18 once TGTGCCAGCTCCCCGGGACAGGGAAATCAGCCCCAGCATTTT CASSPGQGNQPQHF
TRBJ2-7 TRBD1 TRBV4-3 . TGCGCCAGCAGCCAAGCACTCCGGGACAGGGGATACTACGAGCAGTACTTC CASSQALRDRGYYEQYF
TRBJ1-4 TRBD1 TRBV19 once TGTGCCAGTAGTATGTCCCAGGGGGCGGGTGATGAAAAACTGTTTTTT CASSMSQGAGDEKLFF
TRBJ2-3 TRBD1 TRBV27 . TGTGCCAGCAGCCCAGGGACAGGGGGCGGGACAGATACGCAGTATTTT CASSPGTGGGTDTQYF
TRBJ1-1 . TRBV3-1/TRBV3-2 . TGTGCCAGCAGTTTTAGTTCGGCGGGAATGGACACTGAAGCTTTCTTT CASSFSSAGMDTEAFF
TRBJ2-1 TRBD2 TRBV5-6 . TGTGCCAGCAGCTACCCCGGGACTAGCGGGGGAGATGAGCAGTTCTTC CASSYPGTSGGDEQFF
TRBJ1-4 TRBD1 TRBV5-5 . TGTGCCAGCAGCTTGAGGGGGCGGGAACAGGCAGCAACTAATGAAAAACTGTTTTTT CASSLRGREQAATNEKLFF
TRBJ1-2 . TRBV3-1/TRBV3-2 . TGTGCCAGCAGCCACTTACAGGGAGGGTGGGGAGGCTACACCTTC CASSHLQGGWGGYTF
TRBJ1-5 . TRBV19 . TGTGCCAGTAGTATAGCAGGAGGGTATCAGCCCCAGCATTTT CASSIAGGYQPQHF
TRBJ2-7 . TRBV7-9 . TGTGCCAGCACCCCTTACAGCTCCTACGAGCAGTACTTC CASTPYSSYEQYF
TRBJ1-2 TRBD1 TRBV7-2 . TGTGCCAGCAGCTTAGCCGCCGACAGGGGGCAGGGTGGCTACACCTTC CASSLAADRGQGGYTF